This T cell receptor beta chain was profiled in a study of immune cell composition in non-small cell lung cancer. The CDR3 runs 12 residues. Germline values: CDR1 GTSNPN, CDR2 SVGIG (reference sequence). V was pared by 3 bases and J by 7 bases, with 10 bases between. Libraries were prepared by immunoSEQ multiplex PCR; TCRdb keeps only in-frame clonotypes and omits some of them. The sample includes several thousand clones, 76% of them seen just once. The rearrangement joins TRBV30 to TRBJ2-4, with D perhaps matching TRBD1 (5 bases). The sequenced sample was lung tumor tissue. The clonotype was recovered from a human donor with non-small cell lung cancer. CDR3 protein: CAWRRGLNIQYF. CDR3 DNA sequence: TGTGCCTGGAGAAGGGGTTTGAACATTCAGTACTTC. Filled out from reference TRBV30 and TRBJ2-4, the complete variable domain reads SQTIHQWPATLVQPVGSPLSLECTVEGTSNPNLYWYRQAAGRGLQLLFYSVGIGQISSEVPQNLSASRPQDRQFILSSKKLLLSDSGFYLCAWRRGLNIQYFGAGTRLSVL.